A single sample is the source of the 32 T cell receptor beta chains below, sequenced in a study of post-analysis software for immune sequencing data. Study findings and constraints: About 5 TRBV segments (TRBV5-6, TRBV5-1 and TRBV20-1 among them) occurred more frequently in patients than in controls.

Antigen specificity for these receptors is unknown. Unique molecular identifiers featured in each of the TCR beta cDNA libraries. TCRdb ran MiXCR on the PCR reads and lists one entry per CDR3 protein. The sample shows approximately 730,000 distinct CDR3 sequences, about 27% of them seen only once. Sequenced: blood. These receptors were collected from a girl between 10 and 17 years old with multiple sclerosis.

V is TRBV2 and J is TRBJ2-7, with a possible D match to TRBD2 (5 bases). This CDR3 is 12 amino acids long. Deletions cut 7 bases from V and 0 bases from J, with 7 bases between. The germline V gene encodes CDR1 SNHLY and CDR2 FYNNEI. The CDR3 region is CASKRSSYEQYV. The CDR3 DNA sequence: TGTGCCAGCAAGCGGAGCTCCTACGAGCAGTACGTC.

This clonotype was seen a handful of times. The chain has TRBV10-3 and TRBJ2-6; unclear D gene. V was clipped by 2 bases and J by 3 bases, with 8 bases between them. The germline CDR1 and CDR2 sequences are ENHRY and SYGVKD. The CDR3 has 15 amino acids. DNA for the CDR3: TGTGCCATCAGTGAGAACCCGGATGGGGCCAACGTCCTGACTTTC. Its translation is CAISENPDGANVLTF.

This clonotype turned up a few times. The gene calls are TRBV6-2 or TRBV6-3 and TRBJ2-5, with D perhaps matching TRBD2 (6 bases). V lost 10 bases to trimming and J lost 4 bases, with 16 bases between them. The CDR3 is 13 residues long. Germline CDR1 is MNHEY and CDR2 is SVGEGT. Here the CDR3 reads CATRGFGGETQYF. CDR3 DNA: TGTGCCACCCGGGGGTTCGGGGGAGAGACCCAGTACTTC.

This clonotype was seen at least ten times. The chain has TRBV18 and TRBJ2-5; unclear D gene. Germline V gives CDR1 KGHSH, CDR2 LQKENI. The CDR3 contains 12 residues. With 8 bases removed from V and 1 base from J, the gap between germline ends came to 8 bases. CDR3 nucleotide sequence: TGTGCCAGCAGCCCCACCCAAGAGACCCAGTACTTC. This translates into CASSPTQETQYF.

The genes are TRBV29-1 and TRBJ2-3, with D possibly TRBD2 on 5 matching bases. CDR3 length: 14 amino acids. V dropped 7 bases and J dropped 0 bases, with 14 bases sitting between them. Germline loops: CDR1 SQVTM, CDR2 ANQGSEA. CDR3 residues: CSAGERPSTDTQYF. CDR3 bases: TGCAGCGCTGGGGAGCGGCCCAGCACAGATACGCAGTATTTT.

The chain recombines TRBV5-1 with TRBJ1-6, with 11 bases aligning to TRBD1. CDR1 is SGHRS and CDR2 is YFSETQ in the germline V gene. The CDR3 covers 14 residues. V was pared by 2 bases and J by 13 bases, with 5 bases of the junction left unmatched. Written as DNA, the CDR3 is TGCGCCAGCAGCTTAGGACAGGGGGCTAGGCCCCTCCACTTT. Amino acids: CASSLGQGARPLHF.

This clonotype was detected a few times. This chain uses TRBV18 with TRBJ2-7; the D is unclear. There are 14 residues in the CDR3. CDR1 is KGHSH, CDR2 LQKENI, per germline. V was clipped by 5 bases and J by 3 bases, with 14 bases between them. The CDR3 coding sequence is TGTGCCAGCTCATTCCGGAAAAACCACTACGAGCAGTACTTC. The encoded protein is CASSFRKNHYEQYF.

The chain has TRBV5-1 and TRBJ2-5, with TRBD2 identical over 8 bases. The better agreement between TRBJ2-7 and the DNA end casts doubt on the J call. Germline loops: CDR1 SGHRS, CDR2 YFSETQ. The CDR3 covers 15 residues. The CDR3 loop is CASSLEVSGVYEQYF. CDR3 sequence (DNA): TGCGCCAGCAGCTTGGAGGTTAGCGGGGTCTACGAGCAGTACTTC.

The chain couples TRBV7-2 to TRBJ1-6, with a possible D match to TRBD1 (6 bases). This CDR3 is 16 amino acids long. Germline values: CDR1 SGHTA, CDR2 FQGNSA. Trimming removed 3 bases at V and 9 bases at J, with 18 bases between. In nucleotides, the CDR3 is TGTGCCAGCAGCTTGGGGGGCAGAGCTATAATTTCACCCCTCCACTTT. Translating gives CASSLGGRAIISPLHF.

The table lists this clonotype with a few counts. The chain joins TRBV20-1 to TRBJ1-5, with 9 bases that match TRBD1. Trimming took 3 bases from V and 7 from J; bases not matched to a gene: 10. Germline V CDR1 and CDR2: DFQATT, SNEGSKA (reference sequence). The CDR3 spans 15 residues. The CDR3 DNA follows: TGCAGTGCTAGGGGGGGACAGGGTTTGGGGCAGCCCCAGCATTTT. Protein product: CSARGGQGLGQPQHF.

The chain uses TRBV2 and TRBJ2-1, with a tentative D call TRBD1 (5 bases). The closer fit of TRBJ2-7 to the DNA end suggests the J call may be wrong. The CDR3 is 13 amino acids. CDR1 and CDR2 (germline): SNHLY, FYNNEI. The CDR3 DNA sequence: TGTGCCAGTCAGGGTTTCGCCTACAATGAGCAGTACTTC. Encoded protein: CASQGFAYNEQYF.

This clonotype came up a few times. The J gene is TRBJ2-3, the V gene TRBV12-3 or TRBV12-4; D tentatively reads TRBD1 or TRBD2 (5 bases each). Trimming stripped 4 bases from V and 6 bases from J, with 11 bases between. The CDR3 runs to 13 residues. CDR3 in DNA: TGTGCCAGCAGTTCCCACTGGGGGGATACGCAGTATTTT. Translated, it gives CASSSHWGDTQYF.

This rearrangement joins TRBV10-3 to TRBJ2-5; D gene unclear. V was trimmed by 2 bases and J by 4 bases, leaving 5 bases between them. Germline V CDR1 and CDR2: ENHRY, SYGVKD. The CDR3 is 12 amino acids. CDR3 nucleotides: TGTGCCATCAGTGAGACCCGAGAGACCCAGTACTTC. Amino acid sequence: CAISETRETQYF.

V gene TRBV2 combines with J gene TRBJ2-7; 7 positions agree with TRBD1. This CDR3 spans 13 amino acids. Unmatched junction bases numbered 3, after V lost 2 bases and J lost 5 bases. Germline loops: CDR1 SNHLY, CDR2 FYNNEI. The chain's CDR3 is CASSEWTGNEQYF. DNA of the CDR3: TGTGCCAGCAGTGAATGGACAGGAAACGAGCAGTACTTC.

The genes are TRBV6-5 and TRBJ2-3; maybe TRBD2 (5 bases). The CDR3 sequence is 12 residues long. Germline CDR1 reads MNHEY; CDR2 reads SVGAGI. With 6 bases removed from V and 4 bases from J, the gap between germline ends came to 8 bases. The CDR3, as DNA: TGTGCCAGCAGACATAGCGCAGATACGCAGTATTTT. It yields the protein CASRHSADTQYF.

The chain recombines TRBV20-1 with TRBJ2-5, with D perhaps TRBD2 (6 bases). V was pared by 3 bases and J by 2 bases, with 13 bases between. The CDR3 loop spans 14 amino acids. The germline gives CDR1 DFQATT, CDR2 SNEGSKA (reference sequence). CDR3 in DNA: TGCAGTGCTAGTAAGGCGGGGCAGCAAGAGACCCAGTACTTC. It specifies CSASKAGQQETQYF.

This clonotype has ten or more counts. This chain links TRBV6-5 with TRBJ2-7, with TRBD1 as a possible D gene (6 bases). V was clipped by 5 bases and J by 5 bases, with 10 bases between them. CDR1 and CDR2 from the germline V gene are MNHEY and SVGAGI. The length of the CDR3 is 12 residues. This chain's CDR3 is CASSRTGHEQYF. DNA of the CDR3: TGTGCCAGCAGTCGCACAGGGCACGAGCAGTACTTC.

CDR3 nucleotides: TGTGCCAGCAGTTTACGAGCAGGGGGTGTGGAAAAACTGTTTTTT. Residues: CASSLRAGGVEKLFF. The V gene is TRBV12-3 or TRBV12-4, the J gene TRBJ1-4, with 7 bases matching TRBD1. The CDR3 runs 15 residues. J was trimmed by 8 bases and V by 2 bases; bases with no gene match: 8.

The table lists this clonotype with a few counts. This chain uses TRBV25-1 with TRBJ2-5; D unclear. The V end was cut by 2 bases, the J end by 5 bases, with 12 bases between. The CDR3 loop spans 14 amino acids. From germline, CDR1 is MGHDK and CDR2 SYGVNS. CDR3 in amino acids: CASSEIIGWETQYF. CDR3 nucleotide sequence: TGTGCCAGCAGTGAAATAATAGGTTGGGAGACCCAGTACTTC.

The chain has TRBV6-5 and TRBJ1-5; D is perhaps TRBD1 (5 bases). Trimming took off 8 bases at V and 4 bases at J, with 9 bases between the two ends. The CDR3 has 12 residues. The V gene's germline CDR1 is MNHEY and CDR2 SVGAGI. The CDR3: CASWQGNQPQHF. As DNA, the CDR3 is TGTGCCAGCTGGCAGGGTAATCAGCCCCAGCATTTT.

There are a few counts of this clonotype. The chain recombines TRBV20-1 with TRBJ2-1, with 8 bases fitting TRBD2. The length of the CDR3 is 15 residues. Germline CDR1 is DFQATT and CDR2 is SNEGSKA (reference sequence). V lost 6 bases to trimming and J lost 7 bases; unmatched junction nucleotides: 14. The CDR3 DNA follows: TGCAGTGCCGTCCCCGGGGGGGCCTTTGGTAATGAGCAGTTCTTC. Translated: CSAVPGGAFGNEQFF.

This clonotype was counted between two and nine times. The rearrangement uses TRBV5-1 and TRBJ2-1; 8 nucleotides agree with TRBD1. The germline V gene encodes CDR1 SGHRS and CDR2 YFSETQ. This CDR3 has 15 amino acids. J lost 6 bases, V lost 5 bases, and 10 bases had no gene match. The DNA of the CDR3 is TGCGCCAGCAGGCTTCTTGGGGACAGGTCCAATGAGCAGTTCTTC. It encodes CASRLLGDRSNEQFF.

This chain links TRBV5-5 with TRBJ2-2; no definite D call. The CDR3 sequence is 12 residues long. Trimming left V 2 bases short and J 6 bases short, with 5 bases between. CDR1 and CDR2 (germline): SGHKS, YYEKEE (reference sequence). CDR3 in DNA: TGTGCCAGCAGCTTTATCCCCGGGGAGCTGTTTTTT. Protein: CASSFIPGELFF. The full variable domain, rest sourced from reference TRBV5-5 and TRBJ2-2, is DAGVTQSPTHLIKTRGQQVTLRCSPISGHKSVSWYQQVLGQGPQFIFQYYEKEERGRGNFPDRFSARQFPNYSSELNVNALLLGDSALYLCASSFIPGELFFGEGSRLTVL.

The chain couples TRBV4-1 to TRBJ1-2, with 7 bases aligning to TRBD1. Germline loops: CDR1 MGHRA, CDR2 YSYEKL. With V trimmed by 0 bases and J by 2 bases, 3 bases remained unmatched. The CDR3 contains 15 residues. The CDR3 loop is CASSQEGTVNYGYTF. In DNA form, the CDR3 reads TGCGCCAGCAGCCAAGAAGGGACAGTAAACTATGGCTACACCTTC.

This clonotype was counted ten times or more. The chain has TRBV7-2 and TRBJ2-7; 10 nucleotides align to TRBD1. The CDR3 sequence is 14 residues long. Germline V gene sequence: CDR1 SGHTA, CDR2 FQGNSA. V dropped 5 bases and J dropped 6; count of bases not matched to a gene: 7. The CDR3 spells CASSTEGTGAEQYF. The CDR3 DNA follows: TGTGCCAGCAGCACCGAAGGGACAGGGGCCGAGCAGTACTTC.

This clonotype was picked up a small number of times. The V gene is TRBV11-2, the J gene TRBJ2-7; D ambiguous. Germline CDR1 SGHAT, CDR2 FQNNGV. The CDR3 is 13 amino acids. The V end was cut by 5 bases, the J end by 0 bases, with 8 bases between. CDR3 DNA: TGTGCCAGCAGCGCCGGTTTCTCCTACGAGCAGTACTTC. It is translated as CASSAGFSYEQYF.

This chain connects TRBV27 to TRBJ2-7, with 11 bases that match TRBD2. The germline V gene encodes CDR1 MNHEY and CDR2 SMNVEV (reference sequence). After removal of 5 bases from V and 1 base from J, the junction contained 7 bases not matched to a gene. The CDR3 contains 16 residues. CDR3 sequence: CASSPTGLAVSYEQYF. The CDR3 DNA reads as TGTGCCAGCAGTCCGACGGGACTAGCGGTTTCCTACGAGCAGTACTTC.

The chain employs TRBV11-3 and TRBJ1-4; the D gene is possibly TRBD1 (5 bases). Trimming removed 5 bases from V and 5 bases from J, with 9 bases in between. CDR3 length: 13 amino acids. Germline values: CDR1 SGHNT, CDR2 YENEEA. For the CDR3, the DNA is TGTGCCAGCAGCCCGGGGCCGAATGAAAAACTGTTTTTT. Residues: CASSPGPNEKLFF.

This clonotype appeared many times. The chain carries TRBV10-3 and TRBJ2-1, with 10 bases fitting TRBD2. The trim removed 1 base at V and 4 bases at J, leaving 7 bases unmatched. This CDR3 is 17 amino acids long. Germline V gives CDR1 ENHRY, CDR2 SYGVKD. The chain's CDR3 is CAISEWGSGRSYNEQFF. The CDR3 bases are TGTGCCATCAGTGAGTGGGGTAGCGGGAGGTCTTACAATGAGCAGTTCTTC.

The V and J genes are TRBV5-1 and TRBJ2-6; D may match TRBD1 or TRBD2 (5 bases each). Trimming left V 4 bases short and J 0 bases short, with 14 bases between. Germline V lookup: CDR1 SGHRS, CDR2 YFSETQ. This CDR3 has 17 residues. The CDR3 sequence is CASSPRGRNSGANVLTF. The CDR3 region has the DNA TGCGCCAGCAGCCCCCGGGGCCGCAACTCTGGGGCCAACGTCCTGACTTTC. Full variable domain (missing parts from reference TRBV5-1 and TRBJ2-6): KAGVTQTPRYLIKTRGQQVTLSCSPISGHRSVSWYQQTPGQGLQFLFEYFSETQRNKGNFPGRFSGRQFSNSRSEMNVSTLELGDSALYLCASSPRGRNSGANVLTFGAGSRLTVL.

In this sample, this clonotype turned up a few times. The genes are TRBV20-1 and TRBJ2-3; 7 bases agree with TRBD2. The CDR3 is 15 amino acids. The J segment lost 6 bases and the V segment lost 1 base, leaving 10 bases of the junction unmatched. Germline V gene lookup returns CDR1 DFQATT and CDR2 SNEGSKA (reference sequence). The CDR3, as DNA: TGCAGTGCTAGAGTTCCAAGCGGGAATTTGGATACGCAGTATTTT. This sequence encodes CSARVPSGNLDTQYF.

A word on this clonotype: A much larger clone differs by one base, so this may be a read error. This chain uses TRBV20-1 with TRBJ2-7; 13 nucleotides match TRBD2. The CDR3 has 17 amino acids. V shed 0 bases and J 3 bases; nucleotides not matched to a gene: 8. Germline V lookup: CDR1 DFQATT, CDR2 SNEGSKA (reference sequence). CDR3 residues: CSARDWGLAGSIYEQYF. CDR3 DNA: TGCAGTGCTAGAGATTGGGGACTAGCGGGATCAATCTACGAGCAGTACTTC.